The T cell receptor (beta chain) under discussion was sequenced for a study of neoadjuvant anti-PD-1 for oral cavity cancer. Background on the study: Around day 43, patients without progression received a fourth nivolumab dose before surgery.

This CDR3 is built from 15 residues. CDR1 is KGHSH and CDR2 is LQKENI in the germline V gene. With V trimmed by 6 bases and J by 6 bases, 10 bases remained unmatched. Whole-study findings and limits: With three patients per group, TCR findings need larger cohorts.

Comment on this clone: Antigen: not known.

Profiling relied on immunoSEQ multiplex PCR, and the TCRdb table lists in-frame clones only, not all of them. The repertoire has roughly 15,000 clones, 62% of them found once; the top ten carry 2.4%. The sequence was obtained from a person between 40 and 85 years old with oral cavity squamous cell carcinoma. The J gene is TRBJ2-1, the V gene TRBV18; 8 bases match TRBD1. The input for sequencing was PBMCs, taken before nivolumab (anti-PD-1) treatment. CDR3 nucleotide sequence: TGTGCCAGCTCGCTCAGACAGGGGTCCCGCAATGAGCAGTTCTTC. Residues: CASSLRQGSRNEQFF.